This T cell receptor beta chain is drawn from a study of blood T cell repertoires in COVID-19. The wider study: PBMCs, B-cell-depleted T cells, or T cells provided the cDNA or gDNA that made up the material.

In this sample, this clone turned up once. TCRdb's copy holds only in-frame clones and misses some; the assay was immunoSEQ multiplex PCR. The sample has roughly 260,000 clones, 80% to 90% seen once. This sequence originates from a woman in her forties or fifties with acute or convalescent COVID-19. Sequenced sample: peripheral blood.

Written as DNA, the CDR3 is TGTGCCAGCAGCTCCAGGACAGGGGGTAGTGGAAACACCATATATTTT. It encodes CASSSRTGGSGNTIYF. The chain links TRBV9 to TRBJ1-3; TRBD1 aligns across 10 bases. The V segment lost 4 bases and the J segment 3 bases; nucleotides outside the gene matches: 7. CDR3 size: 16 residues. CDR1 and CDR2 from the germline V gene are SGDLS and YYNGEE.